This T cell receptor beta chain was identified in a study of CD8 T cells in Susac syndrome. Study observations and caveats: It was acknowledged by the study that relatively few individuals were included in its TCR sequencing and HLA analysis.

This CDR3 comprises 15 residues. V was pared by 0 bases and J by 2 bases, with 11 bases between. Germline loops: CDR1 SGHNT, CDR2 YYREEE (reference sequence). As regards this clonotype: The antigen is unknown.

The authors negatively isolated CD8+ and CD4+ T cells and FACS-enriched TEMRA cells. cDNA came from roughly 0.53 to 1 ug RNA primed by random hexamers. Multiplex PCR with immunoSEQ amplified the TCR beta CDR3 across 54 Vbeta and 13 Jbeta. TCRdb re-called the immunoSEQ multiplex PCR reads through MiXCR, storing one row per CDR3 protein. Altogether around 180,000 distinct CDR3 sequences are present, approximately 93% being singletons, with the ten largest covering over 0.08%. The origin of this receptor is a human donor with multiple sclerosis. Sequencing was carried out using CD4+ T cells from PBMCs. V usage is TRBV5-4 and J usage is TRBJ1-2; D is unresolved. This chain's CDR3 is CASSLEGRANYGYTF. The CDR3 region has the DNA TGTGCCAGCAGCTTGGAGGGTAGGGCCAACTATGGCTACACCTTC. The whole variable domain, remainder taken from reference TRBV5-4 and TRBJ1-2, is ETGVTQSPTHLIKTRGQQVTLRCSSQSGHNTVSWYQQALGQGPQFIFQYYREEENGRGNFPPRFSGLQFPNYSSELNVNALELDDSALYLCASSLEGRANYGYTFGSGTRLTVV.